The rows below give T cell receptor beta chains drawn from one sample of a study of blood T cell repertoires in COVID-19. Using immunoSEQ multiplex PCR, the repertoire was profiled, and TCRdb retains in-frame clones only, with some absent. The table shows roughly 250,000 clones, with 88% occurring only once. Sample: PBMCs or T cells enriched from blood (not recorded which). Receptors originate from a woman aged 45-65 years who had recovered from COVID-19. Both conserved end residues are part of each CDR3. A D gene is named only where the DNA matches it firmly. Where a row states a size, it is once, few, many or the class of an expanded clone; other rows omit it.

abundance: NA; d_gene: TRBD2; j_gene: TRBJ2-7; v_gene: TRBV7-2; CDR3aa: CASSLTSGSYEQYF; CDR3nt: TGTGCCAGCAGCTTAACTAGCGGGAGCTACGAGCAGTACTTC
abundance: NA; d_gene: NA; j_gene: TRBJ1-1; v_gene: TRBV18; CDR3aa: CASSPSREFEAFF; CDR3nt: TGTGCCAGCTCACCAAGTCGAGAGTTTGAAGCTTTCTTT
abundance: once; d_gene: NA; j_gene: TRBJ2-5; v_gene: TRBV4-3; CDR3aa: CASSQDSSGKETQYF; CDR3nt: TGCGCCAGCAGCCAAGATTCGAGCGGAAAAGAGACCCAGTACTTC
abundance: NA; d_gene: TRBD1; j_gene: TRBJ1-6; v_gene: TRBV7-9; CDR3aa: CASSYRQGGLNSPLHF; CDR3nt: TGTGCCAGCAGCTATAGACAGGGTGGTTTGAATTCACCCCTCCACTTT
abundance: NA; d_gene: NA; j_gene: TRBJ1-1; v_gene: TRBV18; CDR3aa: CASSVNGGDDTEAFF; CDR3nt: TGTGCCAGCTCAGTGAATGGGGGGGATGACACTGAAGCTTTCTTT
abundance: NA; d_gene: NA; j_gene: TRBJ2-3; v_gene: TRBV7-2; CDR3aa: CASSLARESGGTQYF; CDR3nt: TGTGCCAGCAGCTTAGCCCGGGAGAGTGGGGGTACGCAGTATTTT
abundance: NA; d_gene: NA; j_gene: TRBJ1-3; v_gene: TRBV7-9; CDR3aa: CASSYRGDSGGLKRNTIYF; CDR3nt: TGTGCCAGCAGCTACAGAGGTGATAGCGGGGGCCTAAAACGAAACACCATATATTTT
abundance: NA; d_gene: TRBD2; j_gene: TRBJ2-7; v_gene: TRBV27; CDR3aa: CASSPLGGRVLPEQYF; CDR3nt: TGTGCCAGCAGTCCCCTCGGGGGGAGAGTCCTCCCCGAGCAGTACTTC
abundance: NA; d_gene: NA; j_gene: TRBJ1-5; v_gene: TRBV19; CDR3aa: CASSILAYTNQPQHF; CDR3nt: TGTGCCAGTAGTATACTCGCATACACCAATCAGCCCCAGCATTTT
abundance: NA; d_gene: NA; j_gene: TRBJ2-1; v_gene: TRBV27; CDR3aa: CASSLFRGEHEQFF; CDR3nt: TGTGCCAGCAGTTTATTTAGGGGTGAGCATGAGCAGTTCTTC
abundance: NA; d_gene: NA; j_gene: TRBJ2-3; v_gene: TRBV9; CDR3aa: CASKEDGGPTDTQYF; CDR3nt: TGTGCCAGCAAAGAGGACGGGGGACCCACAGATACGCAGTATTTT
abundance: NA; d_gene: NA; j_gene: TRBJ2-7; v_gene: TRBV20-1; CDR3aa: CSASKSGSRYEQYF; CDR3nt: TGCAGTGCTAGTAAAAGCGGGTCGCGCTACGAGCAGTACTTC
abundance: few; d_gene: NA; j_gene: TRBJ1-5; v_gene: TRBV15; CDR3aa: CATSRVEGSVQPQHF; CDR3nt: TGTGCCACCAGCAGAGTGGAGGGTTCGGTACAGCCCCAGCATTTT